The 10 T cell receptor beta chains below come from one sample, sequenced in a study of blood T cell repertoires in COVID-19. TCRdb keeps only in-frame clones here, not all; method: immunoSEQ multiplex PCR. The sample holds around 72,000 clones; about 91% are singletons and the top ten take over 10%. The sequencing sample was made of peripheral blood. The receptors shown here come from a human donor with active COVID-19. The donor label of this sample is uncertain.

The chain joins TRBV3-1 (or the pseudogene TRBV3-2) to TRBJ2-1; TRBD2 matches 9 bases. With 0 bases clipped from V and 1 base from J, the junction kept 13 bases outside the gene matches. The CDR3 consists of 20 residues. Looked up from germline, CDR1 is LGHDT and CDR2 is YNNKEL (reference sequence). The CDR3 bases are TGTGCCAGCAGCCAAGATAGGGCTAGCGGGGAGTTCGGGTCCTACAATGAGCAGTTCTTC. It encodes CASSQDRASGEFGSYNEQFF.

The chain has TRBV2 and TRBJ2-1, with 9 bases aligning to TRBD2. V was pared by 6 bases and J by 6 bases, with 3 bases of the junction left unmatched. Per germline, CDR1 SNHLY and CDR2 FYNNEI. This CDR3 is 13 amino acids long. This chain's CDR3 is CASRQREVNEQFF. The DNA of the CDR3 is TGTGCCAGCAGGCAGCGGGAGGTCAATGAGCAGTTCTTC.

This chain's CDR3 is CASTASTGNTIYF. CDR3 nucleotides: TGTGCCAGCACGGCATCGACAGGAAACACCATATATTTT. The chain recombines TRBV5-4 with TRBJ1-3; D is undetermined. Germline V gives CDR1 SGHNT, CDR2 YYREEE (reference sequence). This CDR3 has 13 residues. V lost 6 bases to trimming and J lost 4 bases, with 11 bases between them.

The CDR3 protein is CSVVQGTGELFF. The CDR3, as DNA: TGCAGCGTGGTACAGGGGACCGGGGAGCTGTTTTTT. This rearrangement joins TRBV29-1 to TRBJ2-2; 7 bases map to TRBD1. CDR3 length: 12 amino acids. The V and J ends lost 6 bases and 5 bases, in that order; junction bases with no gene match: 3. CDR1 is SQVTM, CDR2 ANQGSEA, per germline.

Here the CDR3 reads CASSAPSLGEQFF. The DNA of the CDR3 is TGTGCCAGCAGCGCCCCCTCGCTAGGAGAGCAGTTCTTC. This chain joins TRBV9 and TRBJ2-1; D unresolved. This CDR3 has 13 amino acids. Deletions cut 3 bases from V and 10 bases from J, with 14 bases between. CDR1 is SGDLS, CDR2 YYNGEE, per germline.

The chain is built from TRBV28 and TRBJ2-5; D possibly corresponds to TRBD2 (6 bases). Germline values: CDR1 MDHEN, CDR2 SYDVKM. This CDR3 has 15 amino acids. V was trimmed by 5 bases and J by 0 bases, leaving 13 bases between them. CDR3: CASSRPLADQETQYF. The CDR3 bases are TGTGCCAGCAGTCGTCCCTTAGCGGACCAAGAGACCCAGTACTTC.

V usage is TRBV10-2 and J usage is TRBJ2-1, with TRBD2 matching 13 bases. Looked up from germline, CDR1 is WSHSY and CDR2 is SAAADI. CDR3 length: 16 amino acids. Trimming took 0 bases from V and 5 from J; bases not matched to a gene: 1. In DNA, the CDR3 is TGCGCCAGCAGTGAGTCGACTAGCGGGAGGCACAATGAGCAGTTCTTC. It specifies CASSESTSGRHNEQFF.

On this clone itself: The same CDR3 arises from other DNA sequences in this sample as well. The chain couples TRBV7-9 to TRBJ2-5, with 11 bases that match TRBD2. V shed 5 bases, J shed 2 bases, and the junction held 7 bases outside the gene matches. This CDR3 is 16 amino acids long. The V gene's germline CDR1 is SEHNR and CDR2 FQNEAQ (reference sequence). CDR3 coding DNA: TGTGCCAGCAGCCCACAGGGACTAGCGGTTCAAGAGACCCAGTACTTC. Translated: CASSPQGLAVQETQYF.

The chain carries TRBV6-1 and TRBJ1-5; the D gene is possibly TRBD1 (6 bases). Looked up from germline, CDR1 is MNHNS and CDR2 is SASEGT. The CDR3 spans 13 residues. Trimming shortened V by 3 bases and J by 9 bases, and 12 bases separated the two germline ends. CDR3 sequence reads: CASSDVQGSPQHF. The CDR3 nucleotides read TGTGCCAGCAGTGACGTACAGGGATCGCCCCAGCATTTT.

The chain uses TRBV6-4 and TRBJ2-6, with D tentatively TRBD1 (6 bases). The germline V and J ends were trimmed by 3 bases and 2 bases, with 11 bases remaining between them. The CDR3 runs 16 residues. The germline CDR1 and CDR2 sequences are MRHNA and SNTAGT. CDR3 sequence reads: CASSETGIAGANVLTF. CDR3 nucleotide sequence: TGTGCCAGCAGTGAGACAGGAATCGCTGGGGCCAACGTCCTGACTTTC.